This T cell receptor (beta chain) is from a study of graft-versus-host responses after intestinal transplantation. Turning to the study itself: Tacrolimus plus steroids were given to all recipients for about 3 years, preceded by anti-thymocyte globulin induction.

This table comes from immunoSEQ multiplex PCR, and its TCRdb copy is limited to in-frame clones, with some not included. The sample holds about 110,000 clones, about 92% seen once. Broader study findings: Association was observed between peak circulating GvH clone levels and early post-transplant HvG declines. Patients who carried graft-donor T cell macrochimerism also had high graft-versus-host to host-versus-graft clonal ratios in their allografts. Recipient bone marrow held GvH clones, some seen earlier in ileum or blood.

J gave up 5 bases and V 3 bases, and 7 bases lay outside the gene matches. The CDR3 length is 15 residues. From germline, CDR1 is KGHSH and CDR2 LQKENI. As for this clone: No antigen is known for it.

The clonotype comes from a human donor who was the organ donor for an intestinal transplant. The chain has TRBV18 and TRBJ2-1; 7 bases align to TRBD2. Sequencing used unstimulated CD8+ T cells sorted from spleen or lymph node cells, obtained before transplant. The CDR3 nucleotides are TGTGCCAGCTCACCCCTAGGCGGGGGAGACAATGAGCAGTTCTTC. Protein product: CASSPLGGGDNEQFF.